The 22 T cell receptor beta chains in this list originate from one sample, sequenced in a study of T cell responses to AZD1222 COVID-19 vaccine (dated by TCRdb to 2020 to 2023). This specimen's time point label, per the study, means: baseline before first vaccination. The library was prepared using the immunoSEQ multiplex PCR assay. In its TCRdb copy, this immuneACCESS table keeps in-frame sequences only and misses some clones. Where compared with another copy, unresolved V genes explain less than half of these, and the others have no known cause. The table for this sample lists about 180,000 clones; roughly nine tenths of them were counted only once. Of the sample, 1.5% to 2% falls within the top ten clones. Sequenced here: peripheral blood, sampled on day 0 of AZD1222 vaccination. These receptor sequences come from an adult in good health.

The chain has TRBV6-5 and TRBJ2-2, with D unclear. The CDR3 totals 14 residues. V lost 7 bases, J lost 2 bases, and 11 bases lay in between. CDR1 and CDR2 from the germline V gene are MNHEY and SVGAGI. CDR3 nucleotides: TGTGCCAGCACGGGCAACTTCAACACCGGGGAGCTGTTTTTT. Its translation: CASTGNFNTGELFF.

The chain uses TRBV6-1 and TRBJ1-2, with TRBD1 as a possible D gene (6 bases). Germline CDR1 and CDR2: MNHNS and SASEGT. V was cut by 2 bases and J by 4 bases, with 11 bases left in between. This CDR3 is built from 14 residues. CDR3 residues: CASSERGDAYGYTF. Here the CDR3 DNA reads TGTGCCAGCAGTGAAAGGGGGGACGCCTATGGCTACACCTTC.

This chain uses TRBV29-1 with TRBJ2-7, with D possibly called TRBD1 or TRBD2 (5 bases each). This CDR3 is built from 14 residues. V gave up 7 bases and J gave up 6 bases, with 22 bases separating them. The germline V gene encodes CDR1 SQVTM and CDR2 ANQGSEA. The CDR3 DNA sequence: TGCAGCGCCCAGGCAGTTAGGGGAGACAGCGAGCAGTACTTC. It is translated as CSAQAVRGDSEQYF.

The chain employs TRBV28 and TRBJ2-1; 8 nucleotides agree with TRBD2. CDR1 and CDR2 (germline): MDHEN, SYDVKM. Germline trimming cut 5 bases from V and 4 bases from J; bases unmatched to any gene: 7. CDR3 length: 15 amino acids. The CDR3 DNA is TGTGCCAGCAGTCCCGCGGGGGGCGCTTACAATGAGCAGTTCTTC. Protein sequence: CASSPAGGAYNEQFF.

This chain uses TRBV7-2 with TRBJ2-4; D not resolved. Deletions cut 1 base from V and 9 bases from J, with 13 bases between. CDR1 and CDR2 (germline): SGHTA, FQGNSA. The CDR3 is 14 amino acids. The DNA for the CDR3 is TGTGCCAGCAGCTTAGATGTGACTGGTGCCATTCAGTACTTC. Its protein is CASSLDVTGAIQYF.

The chain combines TRBV7-2 with TRBJ1-4; unclear D gene. CDR1 is SGHTA, CDR2 FQGNSA, per germline. V dropped 4 bases and J dropped 8 bases, with 14 bases sitting between them. The CDR3 totals 14 residues. The CDR3 loop reads CASSSRRGGEKLFF. CDR3 coding DNA: TGTGCCAGCAGCTCGCGACGAGGAGGCGAAAAACTGTTTTTT.

This chain links TRBV30 with TRBJ2-5; TRBD1 matches at 7 bases. J gave up 1 base and V 4 bases, and 3 bases lay outside the gene matches. Germline V gives CDR1 GTSNPN, CDR2 SVGIG (reference sequence). This CDR3 is 13 amino acids long. As DNA, the CDR3 is TGTGCCTGGAAGGGACAGCTCCAAGAGACCCAGTACTTC. It encodes CAWKGQLQETQYF.

The CDR3 protein is CASSLRDRRGTSTDTQYF. The CDR3 DNA reads as TGTGCCAGCAGCCTCCGCGACCGGAGGGGAACGAGCACAGATACGCAGTATTTT. The chain carries TRBV7-3 and TRBJ2-3; D is perhaps TRBD2 (6 bases). Germline lookup yields CDR1 SGHTA and CDR2 FQGTGA. This CDR3 is built from 18 residues. V was shortened by 5 bases and J by 0 bases, with 21 bases between the two germline ends. Full variable domain (missing parts from reference TRBV7-3 and TRBJ2-3): GAGVSQTPSNKVTEKGKYVELRCDPISGHTALYWYRQSLGQGPEFLIYFQGTGAADDSGLPNDRFFAVRPEGSVSTLKIQRTERGDSAVYLCASSLRDRRGTSTDTQYFGPGTRLTVL.

The chain joins TRBV30 to TRBJ1-1; D gene unclear. The CDR3 is 11 amino acids. V shed 4 bases and J shed 3 bases, with 6 bases lying between them. CDR1 and CDR2 (germline): GTSNPN, SVGIG (reference sequence). CDR3 sequence: CAWNRDTEAFF. The CDR3 coding sequence is TGTGCCTGGAATCGGGACACTGAAGCTTTCTTT.

The chain employs TRBV21-1 and TRBJ2-7; TRBD1 was called by the table and not checked on the DNA. TRBV21-1 is an annotated pseudogene. The CDR3 has 16 residues. The CDR3: CASSKVSLGCSYEQYV. CDR3 DNA: TGTGCCAGCAGCAAAGTCAGTCTGGGCTGCTCCTACGAGCAGTACGTC.

The V gene is TRBV19, the J gene TRBJ2-3; D gene unclear. V dropped 8 bases and J dropped 1 base, with 10 bases sitting between them. Germline CDR1 reads LNHDA; CDR2 reads SQIVND (reference sequence). The CDR3 sequence is 13 residues long. This CDR3 is CASGYLGTDTQYF. The CDR3 coding sequence is TGTGCCAGTGGTTATTTGGGCACAGATACGCAGTATTTT.

The CDR3 loop is CASSRGQGVGGYTF. The CDR3 coding sequence is TGTGCCAGCAGTAGAGGACAGGGGGTTGGTGGCTACACCTTC. The chain uses TRBV27 and TRBJ1-2, with 10 bases fitting TRBD1. Trimming took 5 bases from V and 7 from J; bases not matched to a gene: 7. CDR3 size: 14 residues. The germline gives CDR1 MNHEY, CDR2 SMNVEV (reference sequence).

The genes are TRBV11-2 and TRBJ1-3; D perhaps matches TRBD1 (6 bases). The CDR3 extends over 14 amino acids. The germline V gene encodes CDR1 SGHAT and CDR2 FQNNGV. Trimming removed 5 bases at V and 1 base at J, with 9 bases between. DNA of the CDR3: TGTGCCAGCAGCGCCAGGGGTTCTGGAAACACCATATATTTT. It specifies CASSARGSGNTIYF.

This clone has just one count. The chain has TRBV7-9 and TRBJ1-2; the D is unclear. CDR1 SEHNR and CDR2 FQNEAQ come from the germline V gene (reference sequence). CDR3 length equals 12 residues. Trimming took off 4 bases at V and 4 bases at J, with 7 bases between the two ends. In DNA, the CDR3 is TGTGCCAGCAGCTCTAGATTCTATGGCTACACCTTC. Protein product: CASSSRFYGYTF.

The gene calls are TRBV11-2 and TRBJ2-7; possible D gene TRBD2, 7 bases. The V end was cut by 5 bases, the J end by 3 bases, with 20 bases between. Germline V lookup: CDR1 SGHAT, CDR2 FQNNGV. The CDR3 totals 16 residues. The CDR3 sequence is CASSPGTLGGIYEQYV. The CDR3 DNA reads as TGTGCCAGCAGCCCAGGGACACTCGGGGGGATCTACGAGCAGTACGTC.

The chain has TRBV5-1 and TRBJ2-7, with D hard to call. Germline CDR1 SGHRS, CDR2 YFSETQ. There are 14 residues in the CDR3. V was trimmed by 0 bases and J by 6 bases, leaving 13 bases between them. The CDR3 DNA is TGCGCCAGCAGCTTGGGCCGAGCCAGAGGCGAGCAGTACTTC. Translating gives CASSLGRARGEQYF.

The V gene is TRBV28, the J gene TRBJ2-1; 10 nucleotides align to TRBD1. Looked up from germline, CDR1 is MDHEN and CDR2 is SYDVKM. Trimming cost V 8 bases and J 0 bases; bases outside gene matches: 4. The CDR3 totals 15 residues. CDR3: CASQRTGGSYNEQFF. Written as DNA, the CDR3 is TGTGCCAGCCAGCGGACAGGGGGCTCCTACAATGAGCAGTTCTTC.

This chain connects TRBV28 to TRBJ2-1, with a tentative D call TRBD1 (5 bases). Germline V gives CDR1 MDHEN, CDR2 SYDVKM. V was pared by 5 bases and J by 4 bases, with 15 bases between. The CDR3 sequence is 15 residues long. The CDR3 region has the DNA TGTGCCAGCAGTCCAGGGTTTCATCAGTACAATGAGCAGTTCTTC. Its translation is CASSPGFHQYNEQFF.

The chain has TRBV6-5 and TRBJ1-1; 7 bases align to TRBD1. CDR3 length: 16 residues. V lost 0 bases and J lost 5; bases outside the gene matches: 9. Germline-derived CDR1 and CDR2 are MNHEY and SVGAGI. This CDR3 reads CASSYSAGGGRTEAFF. The CDR3 region has the DNA TGTGCCAGCAGTTACTCCGCAGGGGGTGGGCGAACTGAAGCTTTCTTT.

V and J are TRBV7-9 and TRBJ1-5; D may be TRBD1 (5 bases). The CDR3 is 15 amino acids. Between the trimmed V and J ends, which lost 5 bases and 3 bases, there was a span of 14 bases. Germline CDR1 is SEHNR and CDR2 is FQNEAQ (reference sequence). CDR3 nucleotides: TGTGCCAGCAGCCTTGGGGCAGGGAACAATCAGCCCCAGCATTTT. Protein product: CASSLGAGNNQPQHF.

The chain uses TRBV16 and TRBJ2-7; 7 positions agree with TRBD1. The CDR3 spans 13 residues. V dropped 3 bases and J dropped 6; count of bases not matched to a gene: 5. The germline V gene encodes CDR1 KGHSY and CDR2 FQNENV. Written as DNA, the CDR3 is TGTGCCAGCAGCCATGCACAGGGGTTCGAGCAGTACGTC. This gives the protein CASSHAQGFEQYV.

This chain connects TRBV5-1 to TRBJ1-2; no clear D gene. Germline-derived CDR1 and CDR2 are SGHRS and YFSETQ. V was trimmed by 1 base and J by 4 bases, leaving 14 bases between them. This CDR3 is built from 15 residues. CDR3 in amino acids: CASSLSEGTGYGYTF. The CDR3 DNA is TGCGCCAGCAGCTTGAGTGAGGGTACGGGCTATGGCTACACCTTC.